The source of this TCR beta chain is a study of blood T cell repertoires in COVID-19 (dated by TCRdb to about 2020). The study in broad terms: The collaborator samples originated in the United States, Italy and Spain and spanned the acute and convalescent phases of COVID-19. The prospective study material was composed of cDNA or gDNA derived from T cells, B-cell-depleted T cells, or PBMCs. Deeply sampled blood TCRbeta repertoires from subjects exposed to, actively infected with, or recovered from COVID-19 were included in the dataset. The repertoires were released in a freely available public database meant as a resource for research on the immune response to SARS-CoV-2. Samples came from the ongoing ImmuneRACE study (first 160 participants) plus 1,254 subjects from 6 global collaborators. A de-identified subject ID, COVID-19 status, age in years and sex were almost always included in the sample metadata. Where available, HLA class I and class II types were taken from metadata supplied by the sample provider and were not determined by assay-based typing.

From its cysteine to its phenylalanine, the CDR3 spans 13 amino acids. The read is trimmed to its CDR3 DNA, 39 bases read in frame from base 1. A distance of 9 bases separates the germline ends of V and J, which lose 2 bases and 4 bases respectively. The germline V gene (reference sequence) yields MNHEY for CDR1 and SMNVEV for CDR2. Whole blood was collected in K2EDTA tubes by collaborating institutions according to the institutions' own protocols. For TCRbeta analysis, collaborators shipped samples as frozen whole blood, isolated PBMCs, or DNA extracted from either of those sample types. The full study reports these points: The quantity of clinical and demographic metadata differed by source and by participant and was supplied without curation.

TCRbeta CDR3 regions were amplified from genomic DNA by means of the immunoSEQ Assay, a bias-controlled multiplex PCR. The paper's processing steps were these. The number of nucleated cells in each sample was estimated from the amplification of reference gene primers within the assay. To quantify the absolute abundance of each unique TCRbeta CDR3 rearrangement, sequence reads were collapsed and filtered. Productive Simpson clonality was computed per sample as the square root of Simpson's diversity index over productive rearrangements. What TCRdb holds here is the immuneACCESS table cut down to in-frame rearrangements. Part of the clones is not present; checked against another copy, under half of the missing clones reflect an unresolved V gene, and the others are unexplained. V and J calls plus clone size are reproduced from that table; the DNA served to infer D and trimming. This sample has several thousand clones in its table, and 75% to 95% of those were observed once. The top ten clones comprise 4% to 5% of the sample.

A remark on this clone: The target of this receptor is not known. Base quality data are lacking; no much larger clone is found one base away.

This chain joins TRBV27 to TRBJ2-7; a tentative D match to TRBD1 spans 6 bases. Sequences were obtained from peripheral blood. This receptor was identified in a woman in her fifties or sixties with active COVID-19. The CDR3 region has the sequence CASSLGGGYEQYF. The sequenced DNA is TGTGCCAGCAGTTTAGGGGGCGGGTACGAGCAGTACTTC.